This T cell receptor (beta chain) was documented in a study of blood T cell repertoires in COVID-19. Study context: Specimens from acute and convalescent COVID-19 originated in the United States, Italy and Spain. PBMCs, B-cell-depleted T cells, or T cells provided the cDNA or gDNA that made up the material.

Original analysis: Reference gene primer amplification gave nucleated cell count estimates. Clones were sequenced by immunoSEQ multiplex PCR, and TCRdb holds only the in-frame ones, with some missing. The V and J calls and clone size were taken over from that table, and D and trimming were inferred from the DNA. Among 70,000 to 100,000 clones, about 88% were seen once, and the ten largest hold approximately 1.2%. This CDR3 region has 14 residues. Germline trimming cut 2 bases from V and 4 bases from J; bases unmatched to any gene: 4. Germline V lookup: CDR1 SGHDN, CDR2 FVKESK. In this sample, this clone turned up a few times.

The receptor comes from a man at least 80 years old with active or convalescent COVID-19. Sequencing was carried out using peripheral blood. The rearrangement joins TRBV14 to TRBJ1-1; TRBD1 agrees at 7 bases. The CDR3 here is CASSQPTGSTEAFF. The CDR3 DNA is TGTGCCAGCAGCCAACCGACAGGGAGCACTGAAGCTTTCTTT.